The clone carrying this TCR beta chain was observed a handful of times. Its antigen is undetermined. This specimen belongs to a study of vaccination and CD4 T cells after COVID-19. The study's findings and limits: In convalescent patients, 304 of 307 vaccine-specific clones were mono-reactive for SARS-CoV-2 spike. Median about 90% of reactive clones detected in convalescent patients emerged only post-vaccination.

Described treatment: approximately nine-day PBMC culture with coronavirus spike peptide pools or control peptides (ViraFEST assay). Ahead of the COVID-19 pandemic (2011-2018), the CD4+ T cells of the unexposed donor were collected. Germline CDR1 reads MNHEY; CDR2 reads SMNVEV (reference sequence). V lost 5 bases and J lost 7; bases outside the gene matches: 13. This CDR3 comprises 15 residues. With the Oncomine TCR Beta short-read assay, DNA from cultured CD4+ T cells was sequenced. TCRdb passed the PCR reads through MiXCR, listing each CDR3 protein once. Seen here are 6,600 or so distinct CDR3 sequences, 47% observed once, and the top ten hold around 25%.

This clonotype was sampled from a human donor in good health. V usage is TRBV27 and J usage is TRBJ1-2; TRBD1 matches 7 bases. Sequencing was done on a sample of CD4+ T cells from blood, cultured in vitro. The CDR3 nucleotides read TGTGCCAGCAGTCCCCTGTCGACAGGGTTGAGTGGCTACACCTTC. Translating gives CASSPLSTGLSGYTF.